The 15 T cell receptor beta chains below come from one sample, sequenced in a study of cytotoxic CD8 clonotypes in ibrutinib-treated CLL. Only in-frame clones appear in the TCRdb table, and some are missing; sequencing was by immunoSEQ multiplex PCR. The data hold approximately 300,000 clones, with around four fifths observed a single time. The sample was PBMCs, taken before ibrutinib treatment. All receptors come from a human donor with chronic lymphocytic leukemia.

The V gene is TRBV27, the J gene TRBJ2-1; D unresolved. CDR3 length: 12 amino acids. The V end lost 4 bases, the J end lost 7 bases, and 8 bases lay between the germline ends. The V gene's germline CDR1 is MNHEY and CDR2 SMNVEV (reference sequence). As DNA, the CDR3 is TGTGCCAGCAGTTCCGTGGGTAATGAGCAGTTCTTC. Encoded protein: CASSSVGNEQFF.

CDR3 DNA sequence: TGTGCCATCAGTGTGGCGGATACCGGGGAGCTGTTTTTT. It is translated as CAISVADTGELFF. The chain employs TRBV10-3 and TRBJ2-2; D gene ambiguous. The CDR3 has 13 amino acids. Trimming removed 4 bases from V and 5 bases from J, with 8 bases in between. Germline loops: CDR1 ENHRY, CDR2 SYGVKD.

V gene TRBV15 combines with J gene TRBJ2-1; the match to TRBD2 covers 9 bases. Germline V gene sequence: CDR1 LNHNV, CDR2 YYDKDF (reference sequence). This CDR3 is built from 20 residues. V lost 3 bases, J lost 2 bases, and 17 bases stayed unmatched. CDR3 loop: CATSRPPEQRLADTYNEQFF. The CDR3 DNA is TGTGCCACCAGCAGGCCGCCCGAGCAAAGACTAGCGGACACCTACAATGAGCAGTTCTTC.

As DNA, the CDR3 is TGTGCCAGTAGGAGACAGGGGGTTCCGACAGATACGCAGTATTTT. Protein sequence: CASRRQGVPTDTQYF. The rearrangement joins TRBV19 to TRBJ2-3, with TRBD1 matching 9 bases. CDR3 length equals 15 residues. Trimming removed 6 bases from V and 3 bases from J; junction bases left unmatched: 7. In germline, CDR1 is LNHDA, CDR2 SQIVND (reference sequence).

V and J are TRBV6-6 and TRBJ1-4; 7 bases are a match to TRBD1. CDR3 length equals 16 residues. CDR1 and CDR2 (germline): MNHNY, SVGAGI (reference sequence). Trimming removed 6 bases from V and 4 bases from J; junction bases left unmatched: 11. CDR3 nucleotide sequence: TGTGCCAGCAGCGAAAACAGGGGCGATGTTAATGAAAAACTGTTTTTT. This sequence encodes CASSENRGDVNEKLFF.

This clone was recorded once. The V gene is TRBV28, the J gene TRBJ2-5; the D is unclear. Germline lookup yields CDR1 MDHEN and CDR2 SYDVKM. The CDR3 has 13 residues. Trimming cost V 3 bases and J 5 bases, with 10 bases left between them. The CDR3 here is CASSLVGGETQYF. In nucleotides, the CDR3 is TGTGCCAGCAGTTTGGTGGGTGGGGAGACCCAGTACTTC.

V gene TRBV27 combines with J gene TRBJ2-2; D not certain. Germline CDR1 reads MNHEY; CDR2 reads SMNVEV (reference sequence). Trimming stripped 5 bases from V and 8 bases from J, with 12 bases between. The CDR3 loop spans 13 amino acids. Written as DNA, the CDR3 is TGTGCCAGCAGTCCCCACCCCGCTGGGGAGCTGTTTTTT. This encodes CASSPHPAGELFF.

This CDR3 reads CASSDLYSDEQYF. The CDR3 coding sequence is TGTGCCAGCAGTGATTTGTACAGCGACGAGCAGTACTTC. The V gene is TRBV2, the J gene TRBJ2-5; D is unclear. The assigned J gene may be wrong: the sequence end matches TRBJ2-7 better. The CDR3 is 13 amino acids. The V gene's germline CDR1 is SNHLY and CDR2 FYNNEI.

This clone came up a few times. V gene TRBV5-4 combines with J gene TRBJ1-2; no firm D call. In germline, CDR1 is SGHNT, CDR2 YYREEE (reference sequence). This CDR3 comprises 15 residues. Trimming shortened V by 4 bases and J by 2 bases, and 15 bases separated the two germline ends. CDR3 residues: CASSLTATANYGYTF. CDR3 DNA sequence: TGTGCCAGCAGCCTAACAGCTACTGCGAACTATGGCTACACCTTC.

The chain links TRBV11-2 to TRBJ1-4; D remains unclear. CDR1 and CDR2 (germline): SGHAT, FQNNGV. V lost 4 bases and J 0 bases, leaving 21 bases between the germline ends. This CDR3 is built from 19 residues. CDR3 coding DNA: TGTGCCAGCAGCTCGGTCTCGGACCTCGTCGTTGCAACTAATGAAAAACTGTTTTTT. This encodes CASSSVSDLVVATNEKLFF.

In its sample, this clone was seen once. V is TRBV4-1 and J is TRBJ2-7; D is unclear. Trimming cost V 0 bases and J 6 bases, with 6 bases left between them. The CDR3 consists of 12 residues. CDR1 and CDR2 (germline): MGHRA, YSYEKL. The CDR3 loop is CASSQEWSEQYF. DNA for the CDR3: TGCGCCAGCAGCCAAGAATGGTCCGAGCAGTACTTC.

The chain combines TRBV6-5 with TRBJ1-2; 7 bases fit TRBD1. With 6 bases clipped from V and 7 bases from J, the junction kept 11 bases outside the gene matches. Germline V CDR1 and CDR2: MNHEY, SVGAGI. This CDR3 is built from 14 residues. CDR3 protein: CASRSRGSSAGYTF. CDR3 in DNA: TGTGCCAGCAGGTCCAGGGGGTCATCGGCTGGCTACACCTTC.

V and J are TRBV10-3 and TRBJ1-2; D might be TRBD1 (6 bases). The length of the CDR3 is 14 residues. V shed 6 bases and J shed 3 bases, with 14 bases lying between them. The germline gives CDR1 ENHRY, CDR2 SYGVKD. CDR3 coding DNA: TGTGCCATCAGCTCAGGACAGCCGCACTATGGCTACACCTTC. It specifies CAISSGQPHYGYTF.

J is TRBJ2-3 and V is TRBV6-1; 8 bases are shared with TRBD2. The germline V gene encodes CDR1 MNHNS and CDR2 SASEGT. The CDR3 contains 15 residues. V shed 10 bases, J shed 3 bases, and the junction held 12 bases outside the gene matches. CDR3 sequence (DNA): TGTGCCACCAAAAGCGGGAGCAGTAGAACAGATACGCAGTATTTT. It codes for CATKSGSSRTDTQYF.

The V call is TRBV30, the J call TRBJ2-1; 13 positions agree with TRBD2. Germline CDR1 and CDR2: GTSNPN and SVGIG (reference sequence). This CDR3 is 17 amino acids long. V was clipped by 0 bases and J by 4 bases; unmatched bases: 6. This CDR3 is CAWSVFRTSGSYNEQFF. The CDR3 bases are TGTGCCTGGAGTGTATTTAGGACTAGCGGGAGTTACAATGAGCAGTTCTTC.